Presented here are 9 T cell receptor beta chains from one specimen sequenced in a study of blood T cells in healthy people across ages. Through a sample-barcoded 5' primer and a J-beta primer mix, a second PCR was run for roughly 6 to 11 cycles. TCRdb used MiXCR to reprocess the 5' RACE reads, holding one entry per CDR3 protein. The sample includes roughly 1,700,000 distinct CDR3 sequences, 28% of them seen just once. The sample comprised blood. These receptors came from a woman aged 25 to 39 in good health.

The rearrangement links TRBV10-2 to TRBJ2-7; 7 bases fit TRBD1. V shed 0 bases, J shed 3 bases, and the junction held 2 bases outside the gene matches. The germline V gene encodes CDR1 WSHSY and CDR2 SAAADI. The CDR3 contains 14 residues. The CDR3 loop reads CASSESAGGYEQYF. The CDR3 DNA sequence: TGCGCCAGCAGTGAGTCGGCAGGGGGCTACGAGCAGTACTTC.

This clonotype was counted at least ten times. The chain combines TRBV11-2 with TRBJ2-7, with D perhaps given as TRBD1 or TRBD2 (5 bases each). The CDR3 is 14 residues long. CDR1 is SGHAT, CDR2 FQNNGV, per germline. V was shortened by 6 bases and J by 0 bases, with 12 bases between the two germline ends. CDR3 DNA sequence: TGTGCCAGCAGACGAGGGGTGCTCTCCTACGAGCAGTACTTC. It specifies CASRRGVLSYEQYF.

As to this clonotype: This could be a read error, since a much larger clone is one nucleotide away. This CDR3 reads CASSRGAQGYEQYF. The CDR3 coding sequence is TGCGCCAGCAGCCGAGGGGCTCAGGGCTACGAGCAGTACTTC. The chain employs TRBV4-1 and TRBJ2-7; D could derive from TRBD1 or TRBD2 (5 bases each). V lost 4 bases, J lost 3 bases, and 13 bases lay in between. CDR1 is MGHRA and CDR2 is YSYEKL in the germline V gene. The CDR3 loop spans 14 amino acids.

The chain has TRBV6-6 and TRBJ1-6; D unresolved. Trimming stripped 7 bases from V and 8 bases from J, with 9 bases between. CDR1 is MNHNY and CDR2 is SVGAGI in the germline V gene (reference sequence). There are 12 residues in the CDR3. This chain's CDR3 is CASKTYDSPLHF. The CDR3 nucleotides read TGTGCCAGCAAAACTTACGATTCACCCCTCCACTTT.

V and J are TRBV29-1 and TRBJ2-7, with 12 bases aligning to TRBD1. Trimming cost V 4 bases and J 8 bases; bases outside gene matches: 6. Germline V gene lookup returns CDR1 SQVTM and CDR2 ANQGSEA. This CDR3 is 13 amino acids long. CDR3 amino acids: CSVVGTGGFQQYF. The CDR3 region has the DNA TGCAGCGTTGTGGGGACAGGGGGCTTTCAGCAGTACTTC.

Comment on this clonotype: This may be a read error, as it is one base from a much larger clone. The J gene is TRBJ2-7, the V gene TRBV29-1; a weak D match, TRBD1 (6 bases). The CDR3 is 12 residues long. Germline CDR1 and CDR2: SQVTM and ANQGSEA. CDR3 coding DNA: TGCAGCGTTCAGGGGTCTACCTACGGGCAGTACTTC. Translated, it gives CSVQGSTYGQYF.

Comment on this clonotype: Sequence at one end of the junction differs from germline and may be a read error. The chain joins TRBV2 to TRBJ2-3; 9 nucleotides align to TRBD2. The CDR3 covers 15 residues. CDR1 and CDR2 (germline): SNHLY, FYNNEI. In DNA, the CDR3 is TGTGCTAGCAGTGATTTGCGGGAGGGCCTTTCGGGAAAGTATTTT. Translated, it gives CASSDLREGLSGKYF.

This clonotype has more than one count but fewer than ten. This chain joins TRBV14 and TRBJ2-5, with TRBD1 identical over 12 bases. Germline V gene sequence: CDR1 SGHDN, CDR2 FVKESK. With 3 bases clipped from V and 5 bases from J, the junction kept 7 bases outside the gene matches. CDR3 length: 16 residues. CDR3 in DNA: TGTGCCAGCAGCCACTTCGGGACAGGGGGCTTGGAGACCCAGTACTTC. This gives the protein CASSHFGTGGLETQYF.

This clonotype turned up a few times. The V and J genes are TRBV20-1 and TRBJ2-1, with 10 positions matching TRBD2. This CDR3 region has 14 residues. V dropped 6 bases and J dropped 4; count of bases not matched to a gene: 6. Per the germline V gene, CDR1 is DFQATT and CDR2 is SNEGSKA (reference sequence). The CDR3 loop reads CSALRTSGYNEQFF. As DNA, the CDR3 is TGCAGTGCCCTCCGGACTAGCGGATACAATGAGCAGTTCTTC.